This entry features one T cell receptor beta chain sequence. As handled by the study authors: For nucleated cells, counts were estimated from reference gene primer amplification. Repertoires were generated with immunoSEQ multiplex PCR, while TCRdb's copy carries only in-frame clones and drops some. The DNA gave D and trimming, while V, J and clone size come from that table. The sample consists of 50,000 to 70,000 clones, 80% to 95% of them appearing once. This record comes from a study of blood T cell repertoires in COVID-19. Study overall: COVID-19 samples, acute and convalescent, were from the United States, Italy and Spain.

The germline V gene encodes CDR1 SGHVS and CDR2 FQNEAQ. Unmatched junction bases numbered 9, after V lost 5 bases and J lost 5 bases. The CDR3 consists of 16 residues. The TCR sequence derives from a woman of 80 years or more with active COVID-19. The rearrangement joins TRBV7-8 to TRBJ2-5, with TRBD2 matching over 12 bases. The sample comprised peripheral blood. CDR3 sequence: CASSNQLAGGLETQYF. In DNA, the CDR3 is TGTGCCAGCAGCAACCAACTAGCGGGGGGACTGGAGACCCAGTACTTC.